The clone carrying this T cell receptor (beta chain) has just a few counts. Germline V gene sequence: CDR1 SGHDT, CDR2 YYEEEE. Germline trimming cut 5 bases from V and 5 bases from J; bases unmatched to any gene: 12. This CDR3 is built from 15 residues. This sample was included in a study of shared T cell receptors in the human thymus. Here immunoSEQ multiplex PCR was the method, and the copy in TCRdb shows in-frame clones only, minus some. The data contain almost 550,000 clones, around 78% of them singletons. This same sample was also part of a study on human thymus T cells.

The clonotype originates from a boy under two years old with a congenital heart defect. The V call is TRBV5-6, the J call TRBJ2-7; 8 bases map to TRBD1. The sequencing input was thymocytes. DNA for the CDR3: TGTGCCAGCAGTTTCAAGACAGGGGTTGGTGACGAGCAGTACTTC. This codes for CASSFKTGVGDEQYF.